Each of the 7 T cell receptor beta chains below was sequenced from the same sample in a study of blood T cells in healthy people across ages. With a J-beta primer mix and a sample-barcoded 5' primer, a second PCR ran roughly 6 to 11 cycles. TCRdb re-derived calls from the 5' RACE reads in MiXCR, one entry per CDR3 protein. Here the sample spans about 1.5 million distinct CDR3 sequences, approximately 42% being singletons. Material for sequencing was blood. All receptors derive from a woman between 18 and 29 years old in good health.

As for this clonotype: Germline and junction disagree at one end, which may indicate a read error. The CDR3 DNA reads as TGTGCTAGCAGCCGTGACCGGGACAGTTACAATGAGCAGTTCTTC. Protein: CASSRDRDSYNEQFF. This chain joins TRBV7-7 and TRBJ2-1; 7 positions agree with TRBD1. The CDR3 is made up of 15 amino acids. Germline-derived CDR1 and CDR2 are SSHAT and FNYEAQ (reference sequence).

The chain couples TRBV9 to TRBJ1-5, with no clear D. V shed 1 base and J shed 6 bases, with 8 bases lying between them. There are 13 residues in the CDR3. Germline loops: CDR1 SGDLS, CDR2 YYNGEE. Here the CDR3 DNA reads TGTGCCAGCAGCGTAAACTTAGGTCAGCCCCAGCATTTT. Protein product: CASSVNLGQPQHF.

This clonotype has just a few counts. The chain is built from TRBV29-1 and TRBJ2-3; 9 bases line up with TRBD1. Looked up from germline, CDR1 is SQVTM and CDR2 is ANQGSEA. This CDR3 spans 16 amino acids. Trimming took 6 bases from V and 1 from J; bases not matched to a gene: 11. The CDR3 coding sequence is TGCAGCGTGACAGGGGGACCCGGTAAAGGCACAGATACGCAGTATTTT. Protein: CSVTGGPGKGTDTQYF.

The gene calls are TRBV25-1 and TRBJ2-7; 11 positions match TRBD2. Germline V gene data show CDR1 as MGHDK and CDR2 as SYGVNS. V lost 3 bases and J lost 1; bases outside the gene matches: 14. This CDR3 region has 19 residues. This CDR3 reads CASSDTGGGTSGFSYEQYF. In nucleotides, the CDR3 is TGTGCCAGCAGTGATACCGGGGGAGGGACTAGCGGATTTTCCTACGAGCAGTACTTC.

The sample holds a few counts of this clonotype. The chain joins TRBV12-5 to TRBJ2-1; possible D gene TRBD1, 5 bases. The V and J ends lost 3 bases and 6 bases respectively, with 27 bases between them. CDR1 is LGHNT, CDR2 FRNRAP, per germline. The CDR3 totals 19 residues. The CDR3 DNA is TGTGCTAGTGGTTTTGAGGTGGACCCCAGTTCCAAACAGGCCAATGAGCAGTTCTTC. The encoded protein is CASGFEVDPSSKQANEQFF. Based on the CDR3 plus reference TRBV12-5 and TRBJ2-1, the full variable domain is DARVTQTPRHKVTEMGQEVTMRCQPILGHNTVFWYRQTMMQGLELLAYFRNRAPLDDSGMPKDRFSAEMPDATLATLKIQPSEPRDSAVYFCASGFEVDPSSKQANEQFFGPGTRLTVL.

This clonotype was detected only a few times. V and J are TRBV7-9 and TRBJ1-2, with TRBD1 as a possible D gene (5 bases). Trimming removed 5 bases at V and 8 bases at J, with 9 bases between. Germline V CDR1 and CDR2: SEHNR, FQNEAQ (reference sequence). CDR3 size: 11 residues. This chain's CDR3 is CASSEGNGYTF. DNA of the CDR3: TGTGCCAGCAGCGAGGGGAACGGCTACACCTTC. The complete variable domain, with remaining parts taken from reference TRBV7-9 and TRBJ1-2, reads DTGVSQNPRHKITKRGQNVTFRCDPISEHNRLYWYRQTLGQGPEFLTYFQNEAQLEKSRLLSDRFSAERPKGSFSTLEIQRTEQGDSAMYLCASSEGNGYTFGSGTRLTVV.

This clonotype was counted many times. This CDR3 is CASSPGTGEYEQYF. CDR3 nucleotide sequence: TGCGCCAGCAGTCCCGGGACAGGGGAATACGAGCAGTACTTC. The genes are TRBV5-1 and TRBJ2-7, with 10 bases fitting TRBD1. Germline-derived CDR1 and CDR2 are SGHRS and YFSETQ. CDR3 length equals 14 residues. V lost 5 bases to trimming and J lost 4 bases; unmatched junction nucleotides: 6. Combining the CDR3 with reference TRBV5-1 and TRBJ2-7 gives the whole variable domain KAGVTQTPRYLIKTRGQQVTLSCSPISGHRSVSWYQQTPGQGLQFLFEYFSETQRNKGNFPGRFSGRQFSNSRSEMNVSTLELGDSALYLCASSPGTGEYEQYFGPGTRLTVT.